The 29 T cell receptor beta chains given below trace back to one sample, sequenced in a study of glioma-infiltrating T cells after dendritic cell vaccination. Some clones are missing from TCRdb's copy, which holds only in-frame ones; the method was immunoSEQ multiplex PCR. This table holds approximately 82,000 clones, roughly 90% found once. This specimen was blood, taken before dendritic cell vaccination. The receptor set was obtained from a human donor with glioblastoma.

This clone was observed once. The chain carries TRBV6-5 and TRBJ2-7; D possibly corresponds to TRBD1 (5 bases). V was cut by 2 bases and J by 5 bases, with 10 bases left in between. Germline V gene lookup returns CDR1 MNHEY and CDR2 SVGAGI. The CDR3 is 13 amino acids. The CDR3 bases are TGTGCCAGCAGTTACAGGGGCCCCAACGAGCAGTACTTC. Its translation: CASSYRGPNEQYF.

The V call is TRBV6-5, the J call TRBJ2-4, with D perhaps TRBD2 (5 bases). Germline V gives CDR1 MNHEY, CDR2 SVGAGI. The CDR3 has 15 residues. Trimming left V 10 bases short and J 0 bases short, with 16 bases between. CDR3 sequence: CATSRAAKAKNIQYF. The DNA for the CDR3 is TGTGCCACCTCGCGGGCTGCCAAAGCCAAAAACATTCAGTACTTC.

The chain couples TRBV29-1 to TRBJ2-1, with a tentative D call TRBD1 (6 bases). Germline values: CDR1 SQVTM, CDR2 ANQGSEA. V was trimmed by 3 bases and J by 5 bases, leaving 8 bases between them. The length of the CDR3 is 12 residues. The CDR3 DNA reads as TGCAGCGTTGATTGGACAGACAATGAGCAGTTCTTC. Protein: CSVDWTDNEQFF.

V gene TRBV5-1 combines with J gene TRBJ1-2; 8 bases match TRBD1. V shed 5 bases, J shed 0 bases, and the junction held 6 bases outside the gene matches. Per the germline V gene, CDR1 is SGHRS and CDR2 is YFSETQ. The CDR3 loop spans 15 amino acids. The CDR3 loop is CASRTEQGANYGYTF. The CDR3 region has the DNA TGCGCCAGCAGGACGGAACAGGGGGCTAACTATGGCTACACCTTC.

The chain joins TRBV10-3 to TRBJ1-5, with 10 positions matching TRBD1. Looked up from germline, CDR1 is ENHRY and CDR2 is SYGVKD. V lost 4 bases to trimming and J lost 5 bases; unmatched junction nucleotides: 5. The CDR3 runs 15 residues. CDR3 loop: CAISVGTGVDQPQHF. The CDR3 DNA is TGTGCCATCAGTGTTGGGACAGGGGTGGATCAGCCCCAGCATTTT.

V usage is TRBV27 and J usage is TRBJ2-7, with TRBD1 matching 9 bases. CDR1 is MNHEY, CDR2 SMNVEV, per germline (reference sequence). This CDR3 has 14 residues. Trimming removed 4 bases from V and 2 bases from J; junction bases left unmatched: 3. CDR3 sequence (DNA): TGTGCCAGCAGTTCACGGGACAGGGCCTACGAGCAGTACTTC. As protein: CASSSRDRAYEQYF.

The genes are TRBV5-1 and TRBJ2-3, with 10 bases aligning to TRBD2. V shed 0 bases, J shed 3 bases, and the junction held 4 bases outside the gene matches. The CDR3 has 16 amino acids. Germline values: CDR1 SGHRS, CDR2 YFSETQ. The CDR3 DNA sequence: TGCGCCAGCAGCTTGGTGCTAGCGGGAGAGACAGATACGCAGTATTTT. This sequence encodes CASSLVLAGETDTQYF.

The chain couples TRBV18 to TRBJ2-7; the D is unclear. The germline V and J ends were trimmed by 3 bases and 6 bases, with 15 bases remaining between them. The CDR3 is 14 amino acids. The V gene's germline CDR1 is KGHSH and CDR2 LQKENI. The CDR3: CASSPPNHLPEQYF. The DNA for the CDR3 is TGTGCCAGCTCACCCCCGAACCACCTACCCGAGCAGTACTTC.

The chain combines TRBV12-5 with TRBJ2-1; no clear D. CDR3 length: 12 residues. The V end lost 4 bases, the J end lost 14 bases, and 15 bases lay between the germline ends. Germline CDR1 and CDR2: LGHNT and FRNRAP. CDR3 bases: TGTGCTAGTGGTTCCCCCCACACCAGAAAGTTCTTC. This gives the protein CASGSPHTRKFF.

CDR3 in amino acids: CASSSSLSAFYEQYF. The CDR3 DNA follows: TGTGCCAGCAGTTCCTCCCTATCTGCTTTCTACGAGCAGTACTTC. The rearrangement uses TRBV27 and TRBJ2-7; D is uncertain. The CDR3 length is 15 residues. The germline V gene encodes CDR1 MNHEY and CDR2 SMNVEV (reference sequence). Trimming removed 4 bases at V and 3 bases at J, with 16 bases between.

This sequence joins TRBV27 and TRBJ1-2, with a weak D call TRBD1 (5 bases). CDR3 size: 14 residues. Germline V gene sequence: CDR1 MNHEY, CDR2 SMNVEV (reference sequence). V shed 4 bases and J shed 8 bases, with 17 bases lying between them. The CDR3 DNA is TGTGCCAGCAGTTCCATAGACAGAATTGACGGCTACACCTTC. Its translation is CASSSIDRIDGYTF.

This clone has a single count. V usage is TRBV11-3 and J usage is TRBJ1-2, with a weak D call TRBD1 (6 bases). CDR1 and CDR2 (germline): SGHNT, YENEEA. Trimming stripped 3 bases from V and 3 bases from J, with 14 bases between. The CDR3 runs to 15 residues. CDR3 residues: CASSFRSGVDYGYTF. The CDR3 nucleotides read TGTGCCAGCAGCTTCAGGTCAGGGGTGGACTATGGCTACACCTTC. Supplemented by reference TRBV11-3 and TRBJ1-2, the full variable domain reads EAGVVQSPRYKIIEKKQPVAFWCNPISGHNTLYWYLQNLGQGPELLIRYENEEAVDDSQLPKDRFSAERLKGVDSTLKIQPAELGDSAVYLCASSFRSGVDYGYTFGSGTRLTVV.

For the CDR3, the DNA is TGTGCCAGCAGTAGGCCCGGACAGGGCTCAGATACGCAGTATTTT. Protein product: CASSRPGQGSDTQYF. This chain uses TRBV6-5 with TRBJ2-3, with TRBD1 matching 8 bases. Per germline, CDR1 MNHEY and CDR2 SVGAGI. The V gene end was trimmed by 5 bases and the J gene end by 4 bases; junction bases not matched to a gene: 8. This CDR3 comprises 15 residues.

This chain joins TRBV9 and TRBJ2-3; 10 bases align to TRBD2. The CDR3 has 16 amino acids. The V gene's germline CDR1 is SGDLS and CDR2 YYNGEE. J lost 9 bases, V lost 0 bases, and 10 bases had no gene match. The CDR3 sequence is CASSVAGLADRETQYF. Here the CDR3 DNA reads TGTGCCAGCAGCGTAGCAGGACTAGCGGACAGGGAGACGCAGTATTTT.

This chain links TRBV6-1 with TRBJ1-2; D may be TRBD1 (6 bases). The germline gives CDR1 MNHNS, CDR2 SASEGT. The CDR3 is 15 amino acids. V lost 4 bases, J lost 0 bases, and 12 bases lay in between. CDR3 sequence (DNA): TGTGCCAGCAGTGTAAGAAGGACAGCTAACTATGGCTACACCTTC. It translates to CASSVRRTANYGYTF.

This clone was seen once. DNA of the CDR3: TGCGCCAGCAGCCCGGGACAGATCTACGAGCAGTACTTC. Its translation is CASSPGQIYEQYF. The chain has TRBV5-1 and TRBJ2-7; 7 nucleotides align to TRBD1. With 4 bases clipped from V and 3 bases from J, the junction kept 4 bases outside the gene matches. Germline values: CDR1 SGHRS, CDR2 YFSETQ. CDR3 length: 13 amino acids.

V gene TRBV10-3 combines with J gene TRBJ2-1, with 7 nucleotides matching TRBD2. This CDR3 is 17 amino acids long. V lost 3 bases to trimming and J lost 1 base; unmatched junction nucleotides: 9. Germline-derived CDR1 and CDR2 are ENHRY and SYGVKD. This CDR3 is CAISDPGGSESYNEQFF. The CDR3 DNA reads TGTGCCATCAGTGACCCCGGGGGGAGCGAGTCCTACAATGAGCAGTTCTTC.

In this sample, this clone turned up a few times. The CDR3 region is CASSWAGTGGDTEAFF. CDR3 sequence (DNA): TGTGCCAGCAGCTGGGCGGGGACAGGTGGGGACACTGAAGCTTTCTTT. The V and J genes are TRBV5-6 and TRBJ1-1; 8 nucleotides line up with TRBD1. With V trimmed by 3 bases and J by 3 bases, 10 bases remained unmatched. This CDR3 spans 16 amino acids. Germline assignment: CDR1 SGHDT and CDR2 YYEEEE.

The chain carries TRBV30 and TRBJ2-7; 12 bases match TRBD2. Trimming cost V 7 bases and J 2 bases; bases outside gene matches: 9. The CDR3 is 15 amino acids. Germline CDR1 reads GTSNPN; CDR2 reads SVGIG (reference sequence). In DNA, the CDR3 is TGTGCCTCGACTAGCGGGGGCCCCGGGGCCTACGAGCAGTACTTC. Amino acids: CASTSGGPGAYEQYF.

The chain recombines TRBV5-1 with TRBJ2-3; TRBD2 agrees at 12 bases. Trimming took 3 bases from V and 4 from J; bases not matched to a gene: 6. Germline lookup yields CDR1 SGHRS and CDR2 YFSETQ. This CDR3 is 16 amino acids long. This chain's CDR3 is CASSSLRLAGADTQYF. CDR3 coding DNA: TGCGCCAGCAGCTCCTTAAGACTAGCGGGAGCAGATACGCAGTATTTT.

The rearrangement uses TRBV10-2 and TRBJ2-7, with a tentative D call TRBD1 (6 bases). Germline lookup yields CDR1 WSHSY and CDR2 SAAADI. The CDR3 totals 13 residues. V dropped 4 bases and J dropped 1 base, with 8 bases sitting between them. This CDR3 is CASSVGGSYEQYF. CDR3 sequence (DNA): TGCGCCAGCAGTGTAGGGGGATCCTACGAGCAGTACTTC.

The rearrangement links TRBV2 to TRBJ2-2, with D perhaps TRBD2 (7 bases). The CDR3 has 14 amino acids. Germline CDR1 and CDR2: SNHLY and FYNNEI. V was cut by 3 bases and J by 7 bases, with 12 bases left in between. This CDR3 is CASSDGGRSGELFF. In DNA form, the CDR3 reads TGTGCCAGCAGTGACGGGGGGCGCAGCGGGGAGCTGTTTTTT.

The J gene is TRBJ2-3, the V gene TRBV18, with 9 bases identical to TRBD1. The CDR3 is 14 residues long. V was pared by 2 bases and J by 3 bases, with 0 bases of the junction left unmatched. The germline V gene has CDR1 KGHSH and CDR2 LQKENI. The CDR3, as DNA: TGTGCCAGCTCACCAGACAGGGGGACAGATACGCAGTATTTT. This gives the protein CASSPDRGTDTQYF.

J is TRBJ2-7 and V is TRBV6-6; possibly TRBD2 for D (6 bases). Germline values: CDR1 MNHNY, CDR2 SVGAGI (reference sequence). Deletions cut 6 bases from V and 0 bases from J, with 12 bases between. The CDR3 spans 14 residues. CDR3 coding DNA: TGTGCCAGCAGCCCCGCCGGGGGCTCCTACGAGCAGTACTTC. Its translation: CASSPAGGSYEQYF.

The chain links TRBV19 to TRBJ1-1; D might be TRBD1 (5 bases). V was cut by 6 bases and J by 3 bases, with 14 bases left in between. Germline V gene data show CDR1 as LNHDA and CDR2 as SQIVND (reference sequence). The length of the CDR3 is 14 residues. This CDR3 is CASSLSGTYTEAFF. CDR3 bases: TGTGCCAGTAGCCTGTCAGGGACTTACACTGAAGCTTTCTTT.

This chain connects TRBV30 to TRBJ1-2, with unresolved D. The germline CDR1 and CDR2 sequences are GTSNPN and SVGIG (reference sequence). The V end was cut by 0 bases, the J end by 7 bases, with 15 bases between. This CDR3 spans 14 amino acids. CDR3 protein: CAWSVQSALGGYTF. The CDR3 coding sequence is TGTGCCTGGAGTGTACAATCAGCGCTCGGTGGCTACACCTTC.

This clone was found once. The J gene is TRBJ2-5, the V gene TRBV4-2; the match to TRBD2 covers 9 bases. The CDR3 length is 17 residues. The J segment lost 5 bases and the V segment lost 1 base, leaving 11 bases of the junction unmatched. Germline assignment: CDR1 LGHNA and CDR2 YNFKEQ. This CDR3 reads CASSQGNSGSSGETQYF. CDR3 nucleotide sequence: TGTGCCAGCAGCCAAGGCAATAGCGGGAGTTCTGGCGAGACCCAGTACTTC.

The chain is built from TRBV11-3 and TRBJ2-7, with TRBD2 identical over 13 bases. The CDR3 sequence is 16 residues long. Germline assignment: CDR1 SGHNT and CDR2 YENEEA. Trimming cost V 3 bases and J 0 bases; bases outside gene matches: 2. The CDR3 is CASSLTSGRNSYEQYF. The CDR3 nucleotides read TGTGCCAGCAGCTTGACTAGCGGGAGGAACTCCTACGAGCAGTACTTC.

V is TRBV7-9 and J is TRBJ2-7, with unresolved D. This CDR3 region has 12 residues. CDR1 is SEHNR and CDR2 is FQNEAQ in the germline V gene (reference sequence). V lost 6 bases, J lost 2 bases, and 8 bases lay in between. In DNA form, the CDR3 reads TGTGCCAGCAGGCAGGCCACCTACGAGCAGTACTTC. Translation gives CASRQATYEQYF.